Listed below are T cell receptor beta chains from one sample, sequenced in a study of read filtering for tumor transcriptome and immune sequencing. MiXCR, run by TCRdb on the reads, gives a single entry per CDR3 protein. In the table there are about 86,000 distinct CDR3 sequences, 12% of which are singletons. Sample: a population of CD138-negative cells sorted from bone marrow. These receptor sequences come from a donor at least 40 years old with multiple myeloma. CDR3s include the opening cysteine and the closing phenylalanine or tryptophan. The D gene is left open where the match is weak. Clone size is stated in some rows and not others, as once, few, many or a class when expanded.

>TRBV7-2|many|TRBJ2-1|.
CASSLERRGHEQFF
TGTGCCAGCAGCTTAGAGAGGCGGGGGCATGAGCAGTTCTTC
>TRBV5-1|many|TRBJ2-7|.
CASSLGTMDYEQYF
TGCGCCAGCAGCTTGGGGACGATGGATTACGAGCAGTACTTC
>TRBV28|many|TRBJ2-3|.
CASSGGPWGQYF
TGTGCCAGCAGTGGGGGTCCATGGGGGCAGTATTTT
>TRBV5-1|many|TRBJ1-5|TRBD1
CASSLAPANQGEQPQHF
TGCGCCAGCAGCTTGGCCCCCGCTAACCAGGGGGAACAGCCCCAGCATTTT
>TRBV29-1|many|TRBJ2-7|TRBD1
CSVEGGRQGPSEQYF
TGCAGCGTTGAAGGAGGGAGACAGGGCCCTTCGGAGCAGTACTTC
>TRBV5-1|many|TRBJ2-5|.
CASSYRGSETQYF
TGCGCCAGCAGCTATAGAGGGTCGGAGACCCAGTACTTC
>TRBV5-1|many|TRBJ1-1|.
CASGSSMNTEAFF
TGCGCCAGCGGCTCAAGTATGAACACTGAAGCTTTCTTT
>TRBV28|many|TRBJ1-2|TRBD1
CASSLNRGYDGYTF
TGTGCCAGCAGTTTAAACAGGGGCTACGATGGCTACACCTTC
>TRBV2|few|TRBJ1-3|.
CAISSGRGSGNTIYF
TGTGCCATATCGTCCGGAAGAGGCTCTGGAAACACCATATATTTT
>TRBV7-3|many|TRBJ2-3|.
CASSPRGRPSTDTQYF
TGTGCCAGCAGCCCGCGGGGTCGTCCTAGCACAGATACGCAGTATTTT
>TRBV29-1|.|TRBJ1-5|TRBD1
CSALIQGNQPQHF
TGCAGCGCTCTAATACAGGGGAATCAGCCCCAGCATTTT
>TRBV10-3|many|TRBJ2-1|.
CAISQLWNNEQFF
TGTGCCATCTCTCAGTTATGGAACAATGAGCAGTTCTTC
>TRBV20-1|many|TRBJ2-5|TRBD2
CSATKLAGRAETQYF
TGCAGTGCTACGAAACTAGCGGGGAGGGCAGAGACCCAGTACTTC
>TRBV13|many|TRBJ2-1|TRBD2
CASSWAGKSGRVFNEQFF
TGTGCCAGCAGCTGGGCCGGTAAAAGCGGGAGGGTCTTCAATGAGCAGTTCTTC
>TRBV20-1|many|TRBJ2-1|TRBD2
CSASTSGRNEQFF
TGCAGTGCTAGTACTAGCGGGAGAAATGAGCAGTTCTTC
>TRBV28|.|TRBJ2-2|.
CVSKGSNTGELFF
TGTGTCAGCAAGGGTAGCAACACCGGGGAGCTGTTTTTT
>TRBV4-2|many|TRBJ1-1|TRBD1
CASSSQGQQNTEAFF
TGTGCCAGCAGCTCCCAGGGACAGCAGAACACTGAAGCTTTCTTT
>TRBV5-1|.|TRBJ2-6|TRBD1
CASRSTGAGANVLTF
TGCGCCAGCAGGTCTACAGGGGCAGGGGCCAACGTCCTGACTTTC
>TRBV20-1|many|TRBJ2-6|.
CSISEGVGANVLTF
TGCAGTATTAGTGAAGGGGTTGGGGCCAACGTCCTGACTTTC
>TRBV20-1|many|TRBJ1-1|.
CSARDPVGNTEAFF
TGCAGTGCTAGAGACCCTGTGGGGAACACTGAAGCTTTCTTT
>TRBV29-1|many|TRBJ1-1|TRBD1
CSVERDRDTEAFF
TGCAGCGTTGAACGGGACAGGGACACTGAAGCTTTCTTT
>TRBV7-6|many|TRBJ2-3|TRBD2
CASSHGLGPTDTQYF
TGTGCCAGCAGCCACGGACTAGGACCCACAGATACGCAGTATTTT
>TRBV19|.|TRBJ2-3|.
CASSSTLADTQYF
TGTGCCAGTAGTTCGACTCTAGCGGATACGCAGTATTTT
>TRBV11-3|many|TRBJ2-1|TRBD2
CASSLGRLAGGANEQFF
TGTGCCAGCAGCTTAGGCCGACTAGCGGGAGGGGCCAATGAGCAGTTCTTC
>TRBV4-2|many|TRBJ2-2|TRBD2
CASSQESQGLAVNTGELFF
TGTGCCAGCAGCCAAGAATCGCAGGGACTAGCGGTGAACACCGGGGAGCTGTTTTTT
>TRBV12-3/TRBV12-4|many|TRBJ2-2|.
CASRGAREGSIRELFF
TGTGCCAGCAGGGGGGCCAGGGAAGGGTCTATCAGGGAGCTGTTTTTT
>TRBV27|many|TRBJ2-4|TRBD2
CASSSLGSGENIQYF
TGTGCCAGCAGTTCCCTTGGTAGCGGGGAAAACATTCAGTACTTC
>TRBV15|many|TRBJ1-3|.
CATSPGTGNTIYF
TGTGCCACCAGCCCCGGGACTGGAAACACCATATATTTT
>TRBV6-2/TRBV6-3|many|TRBJ2-5|.
CASSYERVETQYF
TGTGCCAGCAGTTATGAGAGGGTAGAGACCCAGTACTTC
>TRBV11-2|many|TRBJ2-5|.
CASSLVGGSTQETQYF
TGTGCCAGCAGCTTAGTCGGCGGGTCTACTCAAGAGACCCAGTACTTC
>TRBV5-1|many|TRBJ1-6|.
CASSLGSYNSPLHF
TGCGCCAGCAGCTTGGGGAGTTATAATTCACCCCTCCACTTT
>TRBV20-1|.|TRBJ2-5|TRBD2
CSASGTSQETQYF
TGCAGTGCTTCCGGGACTAGCCAAGAGACCCAGTACTTC
>TRBV29-1|few|TRBJ1-2|.
CSVPPGLGGYGYTF
TGCAGCGTTCCGCCAGGGCTGGGCGGCTATGGCTACACCTTC
>TRBV6-6|many|TRBJ2-2|.
CASTAMGANTGELFF
TGTGCCAGCACAGCTATGGGTGCTAACACCGGGGAGCTGTTTTTT
>TRBV4-1|many|TRBJ2-3|.
CASSQGPHTDTQYF
TGCGCCAGCAGCCAGGGACCGCACACAGATACGCAGTATTTT
>TRBV18|many|TRBJ1-1|.
CASSPQTGNTEAFF
TGTGCCAGCTCACCACAAACAGGGAACACTGAAGCTTTCTTT
>TRBV7-8|many|TRBJ1-3|.
CASSLAGMRNTIYF
TGTGCCAGCAGCTTAGCAGGGATGCGAAACACCATATATTTT
>TRBV7-2|few|TRBJ2-1|.
CASSFGSQNYNEQFF
TGTGCCAGCAGCTTCGGGAGCCAGAACTACAATGAGCAGTTCTTC
>TRBV29-1|few|TRBJ1-5|.
CSVGQSNQPQHF
TGCAGCGTTGGTCAGAGCAATCAGCCCCAGCATTTT
>TRBV2|many|TRBJ1-1|.
CASSGGNVRGTEAFF
TGTGCCAGCAGTGGGGGGAACGTCAGGGGCACTGAAGCTTTCTTT
>TRBV9|many|TRBJ1-1|.
CASSGGATGLIEAFF
TGTGCCAGCAGCGGGGGGGCGACTGGCCTTATTGAAGCTTTCTTT